These 16 T cell receptor beta chains came from one sample sequenced in a study of shared clonotypes between healthy human individuals. TCRdb's table, derived via immunoSEQ multiplex PCR, lists solely in-frame clones and lacks some. Here the sample spans hundreds of thousands of clones, around two thirds being singletons. Input material: memory CD4+ T cells sorted from blood. Subset defined: CD45RA-negative fraction. These receptors all come from a woman in her 30s in good health.

V and J are TRBV6-5 and TRBJ2-2; 9 positions match TRBD2. J gave up 5 bases and V 2 bases, and 3 bases lay outside the gene matches. Germline assignment: CDR1 MNHEY and CDR2 SVGAGI. The CDR3 is 15 amino acids. CDR3 residues: CASSYVAGETGELFF. CDR3 nucleotide sequence: TGTGCCAGCAGTTACGTAGCGGGAGAAACCGGGGAGCTGTTTTTT.

This chain connects TRBV6-4 to TRBJ2-1; 8 bases align to TRBD2. This CDR3 has 14 residues. The V and J ends lost 5 bases and 4 bases, in that order; junction bases with no gene match: 4. The V gene's germline CDR1 is MRHNA and CDR2 SNTAGT. CDR3 coding DNA: TGTGCCAGCAGTCTAGCGGGTCAATACAATGAGCAGTTCTTC. Its translation: CASSLAGQYNEQFF.

This chain links TRBV15 with TRBJ2-1; D gene unclear. Germline loops: CDR1 LNHNV, CDR2 YYDKDF (reference sequence). The CDR3 is made up of 18 amino acids. V was pared by 1 base and J by 2 bases, with 18 bases between. The CDR3 here is CATSRGQYPYYTYNEQFF. Written as DNA, the CDR3 is TGTGCCACCAGCAGAGGCCAGTACCCGTATTATACCTACAATGAGCAGTTCTTC.

This clone was counted only a few times. The CDR3 nucleotides read TGTGCCAGCAGCCGACCCCTTAGCACAGATACGCAGTATTTT. Protein product: CASSRPLSTDTQYF. The chain couples TRBV7-9 to TRBJ2-3; no firm D call. The V end was cut by 5 bases, the J end by 0 bases, with 9 bases between. This CDR3 is built from 14 residues. Germline CDR1 and CDR2: SEHNR and FQNEAQ (reference sequence).

V usage is TRBV4-2 and J usage is TRBJ1-2; 12 nucleotides align to TRBD1. The CDR3 loop spans 17 amino acids. CDR1 is LGHNA, CDR2 YNFKEQ, per germline. Trimming cost V 0 bases and J 7 bases; bases outside gene matches: 9. The CDR3 loop reads CASSQDGTGQGAGGYTF. The CDR3 DNA reads as TGTGCCAGCAGCCAAGACGGAACGGGACAGGGGGCCGGTGGCTACACCTTC.

The J gene is TRBJ2-5, the V gene TRBV28; possible D gene TRBD2, 6 bases. V lost 5 bases and J lost 3, with 16 bases in between. The germline gives CDR1 MDHEN, CDR2 SYDVKM. The CDR3 runs 15 residues. Here the CDR3 reads CASSQSPGLKETQYF. CDR3 nucleotides: TGTGCCAGCAGTCAATCCCCGGGACTTAAAGAGACCCAGTACTTC.

Comments on this clone: The same CDR3 is also encoded by other DNA sequences in this sample. The chain employs TRBV5-1 and TRBJ1-6; D is uncertain. The CDR3 extends over 14 amino acids. Germline V CDR1 and CDR2: SGHRS, YFSETQ. V gave up 4 bases and J gave up 9 bases, with 14 bases separating them. CDR3 sequence reads: CASSPGTEGSPLHF. The CDR3 coding sequence is TGCGCCAGCAGCCCGGGTACGGAGGGTTCACCCCTCCACTTT.

This chain joins TRBV25-1 and TRBJ1-1; D gene uncertain. Per the germline V gene, CDR1 is MGHDK and CDR2 is SYGVNS. This CDR3 spans 15 amino acids. V dropped 6 bases and J dropped 9 bases, with 23 bases sitting between them. This chain's CDR3 is CASSPSRTAASKAFF. As DNA, the CDR3 is TGTGCCAGCAGCCCCAGCCGGACGGCCGCTTCTAAAGCTTTCTTT.

The table lists this clone with a count of one. The rearrangement joins TRBV6-1 to TRBJ2-1, with 9 bases fitting TRBD1. Losses at the gene ends were 6 bases for V and 8 bases for J; bases not matched to a gene: 8. Germline CDR1 MNHNS, CDR2 SASEGT. The CDR3 runs 14 residues. CDR3 sequence: CASRDNRGLDEQFF. The CDR3 coding sequence is TGTGCCAGCAGGGATAACAGGGGGCTCGATGAGCAGTTCTTC.

The genes are TRBV29-1 and TRBJ2-3; maybe TRBD1 (6 bases). The CDR3 has 15 amino acids. Trimming removed 5 bases from V and 2 bases from J, with 17 bases in between. Germline V gene data show CDR1 as SQVTM and CDR2 as ANQGSEA. The CDR3 region is CSVWDTSLFTDTQYF. For the CDR3, the DNA is TGCAGCGTTTGGGACACCTCGTTATTCACAGATACGCAGTATTTT.

V gene TRBV27 combines with J gene TRBJ2-2; no definite D call. With 6 bases removed from V and 2 bases from J, the gap between germline ends came to 13 bases. The CDR3 contains 15 residues. Germline V lookup: CDR1 MNHEY, CDR2 SMNVEV (reference sequence). CDR3 sequence: CASRIMAANTGELFF. The CDR3 DNA reads TGTGCCAGCAGAATAATGGCGGCAAACACCGGGGAGCTGTTTTTT.

This rearrangement joins TRBV28 to TRBJ2-7; tentatively, D is TRBD2 (5 bases). The ends were cut back, 6 bases at V and 0 bases at J, with 18 bases in the middle. The CDR3 contains 16 residues. Germline lookup yields CDR1 MDHEN and CDR2 SYDVKM. CDR3 sequence reads: CASRRGKERSSYEQYF. CDR3 DNA: TGTGCCAGCAGGCGAGGCAAAGAGCGGAGCTCCTACGAGCAGTACTTC.

The rearrangement links TRBV7-9 to TRBJ1-4; 7 bases agree with TRBD1. The CDR3 has 14 residues. Germline V gene sequence: CDR1 SEHNR, CDR2 FQNEAQ (reference sequence). With 5 bases clipped from V and 6 bases from J, the junction kept 6 bases outside the gene matches. For the CDR3, the DNA is TGTGCCAGCAGCCTCGGGACAGCGGATGAAAAACTGTTTTTT. Translated: CASSLGTADEKLFF.

The chain employs TRBV28 and TRBJ1-6, with 9 bases identical to TRBD1. CDR1 is MDHEN and CDR2 is SYDVKM in the germline V gene. The CDR3 extends over 13 amino acids. CDR3 bases: TGTACCGCAGGGGGACAGGGTAATTCACCCCTCCACTTT. This sequence encodes CTAGGQGNSPLHF.

This clone was seen many times. The gene calls are TRBV5-1 and TRBJ1-4, with D perhaps matching TRBD1 (5 bases). The CDR3 has 15 residues. Between the trimmed V and J ends, which lost 7 bases and 8 bases, there was a span of 21 bases. Per germline, CDR1 SGHRS and CDR2 YFSETQ. This CDR3 reads CASGNSGTEGEKLFF. CDR3 sequence (DNA): TGCGCCAGCGGAAATTCGGGGACCGAGGGGGAAAAACTGTTTTTT.

Of note for this clone: Other DNA variants within this sample encode the same CDR3. The chain recombines TRBV2 with TRBJ2-2, with 12 bases lining up with TRBD2. Germline CDR1 and CDR2: SNHLY and FYNNEI. V lost 6 bases, J lost 0 bases, and 2 bases stayed unmatched. The CDR3 consists of 16 residues. Here the CDR3 DNA reads TGTGCCAGCAGGACTAGCGGGGGTTCGAACACCGGGGAGCTGTTTTTT. Translated: CASRTSGGSNTGELFF.